This entry features one TCR beta chain sequence. The source of the sample is a study of human T cells and chemical hapten exposure. CDR1 is MDHEN and CDR2 is SYDVKM in the germline V gene. The CDR3 spans 15 residues. The V end was cut by 4 bases, the J end by 2 bases, with 13 bases between. As for time point: patch test 2, 6 weeks after DPC sensitization. Treatment described: therapeutic diphenylcyclopropenone sensitization with weekly scalp DPC. One entry per CDR3 protein, called by TCRdb with MiXCR from the RACE reads. The sample has 110,000 to 150,000 distinct CDR3 sequences; about 11% are singletons.

The TCR comes from a woman aged 50 to 60 with alopecia areata. Some clones in this sample may be carry-over from other donors' samples. Sample: whole blood, taken in connection with sensitization to the hapten diphenylcyclopropenone (DPC). This sequence joins TRBV28 and TRBJ2-3; no firm D call. As DNA, the CDR3 is TGTGCCAGCAGTTCCTGGGCAGGATCCACAGATACGCAGTATTTT. Its protein is CASSSWAGSTDTQYF.